What follows describes a single T cell receptor (beta chain). No cognate antigen has been identified for it. The input lacks base qualities; no much larger clone sits a single base away. The immunoSEQ Assay, a bias-controlled multiplex PCR, was used to amplify TCRbeta CDR3 regions from genomic DNA. The authors' pipeline ran thus. Nucleated cell counts per sample were estimated from amplification of reference gene primers within the assay. Sequence reads were collapsed and filtered to measure the absolute abundance of every unique TCRbeta CDR3 rearrangement. For each sample, productive Simpson clonality was calculated as the square root of Simpson's diversity index over productive rearrangements. The clones in this table, taken by TCRdb from immuneACCESS, are in-frame only. Not every clone is retained; where verified, under half of the shortfall comes from an unresolved V gene, and the cause of the rest is unknown. That table supplies the V and J calls and clone size; D and trimming were determined from the DNA. In this sample the table shows about 110,000 clones, less than 85% of which occur a single time. Around 1.9% of the sample belongs to the ten largest clones.

This entry is derived from a study of blood T cell repertoires in COVID-19 (dated by TCRdb to about 2020). For the wider study: Samples from collaborators originated in the United States, Italy and Spain and spanned both the acute and convalescent phases of COVID-19. The material from the prospective study consisted of cDNA or gDNA derived from T cells, B-cell-depleted T cells, or PBMCs. Deeply sampled blood TCRbeta repertoires from subjects exposed to, actively infected with, or recovered from COVID-19 were included in the dataset. A freely available public database, intended as a resource for researchers studying the immune response to SARS-CoV-2, is where the repertoires were released. Samples came from the ongoing ImmuneRACE study (first 160 participants) plus 1,254 subjects from 6 global collaborators. The sample metadata nearly always contained a de-identified subject ID, COVID-19 status, age in years and sex. Where available, HLA class I and class II types were obtained from metadata supplied by the sample provider rather than from assay-based typing. Summary of the overall study and its limitations: Clinical and demographic metadata were provided uncurated, with the amount varying by source and participant.

Each collaborating institution followed its own protocols to collect whole blood in K2EDTA tubes. For TCRbeta analysis, collaborators shipped samples in one of three forms: frozen whole blood, isolated PBMCs, or DNA extracted from either of those sample types. The source of this sequence is a woman aged 40 to 49 with acute or convalescent COVID-19. Sequencing input: peripheral blood.

The sequenced DNA: TGTGCCACCCGGGACAGCGGACGGAGCACCGGGGAGCTGTTTTTT. Translated, it reads CATRDSGRSTGELFF. The chain joins TRBV6-6 to TRBJ2-2; 7 central bases correspond to TRBD1. From its cysteine to its phenylalanine, the CDR3 spans 15 amino acids. The sequence is cut down to CDR3 DNA, 45 bases in frame from base 1. V ends up 10 bases short and J 4 bases short, with an unmatched junction base count of 12. Taken from the germline V gene (reference sequence), the CDR1 and CDR2 loops are MNHNY and SVGAGI.